This T cell receptor (beta chain) was obtained from a study of shared clonotypes between healthy human individuals. For the study at large: CD8 memory received one plate per donor, CD8 naive two, CD4 memory three and CD4 naive three.

Sequencing used immunoSEQ multiplex PCR; TCRdb keeps in-frame clones, though not all of them. The table records roughly 1,000,000 clones, 78% of them present only once. Germline V gene sequence: CDR1 SGHNT, CDR2 YYREEE (reference sequence). Trimming took off 4 bases at V and 2 bases at J, with 18 bases between the two ends. The CDR3 is made up of 16 amino acids. The V and J genes are TRBV5-4 and TRBJ2-5, with D possibly matching TRBD1 (6 bases). The sequenced sample was memory CD4+ T cells from PBMCs. The subset: CD45RA-negative fraction. This clonotype originated in a young man in good health. Some clones in this sample may be carry-over from other donors' samples. The CDR3 reads CASSVGAFGDQETQYF. As DNA, the CDR3 is TGTGCCAGCAGCGTGGGGGCTTTCGGGGATCAAGAGACCCAGTACTTC. Full variable domain (rest looked up from reference TRBV5-4 and TRBJ2-5): ETGVTQSPTHLIKTRGQQVTLRCSSQSGHNTVSWYQQALGQGPQFIFQYYREEENGRGNFPPRFSGLQFPNYSSELNVNALELDDSALYLCASSVGAFGDQETQYFGPGTRLLVL.